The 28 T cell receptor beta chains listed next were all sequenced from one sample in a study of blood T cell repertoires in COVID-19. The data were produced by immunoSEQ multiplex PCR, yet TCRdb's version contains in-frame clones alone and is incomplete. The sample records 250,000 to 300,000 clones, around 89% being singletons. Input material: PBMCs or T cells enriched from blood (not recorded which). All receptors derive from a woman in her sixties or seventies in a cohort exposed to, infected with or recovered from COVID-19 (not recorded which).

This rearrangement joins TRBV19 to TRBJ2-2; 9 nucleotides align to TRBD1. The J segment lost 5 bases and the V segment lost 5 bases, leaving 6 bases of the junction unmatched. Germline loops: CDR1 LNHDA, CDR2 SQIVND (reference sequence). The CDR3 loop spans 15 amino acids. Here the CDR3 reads CASSYRDRVTGELFF. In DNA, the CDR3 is TGTGCCAGTAGTTACCGGGACAGGGTAACCGGGGAGCTGTTTTTT.

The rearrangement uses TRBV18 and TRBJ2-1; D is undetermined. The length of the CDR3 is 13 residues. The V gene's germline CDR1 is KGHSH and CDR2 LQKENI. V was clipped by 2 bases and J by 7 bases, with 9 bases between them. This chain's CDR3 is CASSPSSLNEQFF. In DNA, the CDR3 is TGTGCCAGCTCACCATCTAGTTTAAATGAGCAGTTCTTC.

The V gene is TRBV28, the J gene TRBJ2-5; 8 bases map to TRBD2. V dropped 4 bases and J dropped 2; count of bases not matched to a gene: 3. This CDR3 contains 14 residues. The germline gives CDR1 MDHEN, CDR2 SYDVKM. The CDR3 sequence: CASSSTSGQETQYF. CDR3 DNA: TGTGCCAGCAGTTCCACTAGCGGTCAAGAGACCCAGTACTTC.

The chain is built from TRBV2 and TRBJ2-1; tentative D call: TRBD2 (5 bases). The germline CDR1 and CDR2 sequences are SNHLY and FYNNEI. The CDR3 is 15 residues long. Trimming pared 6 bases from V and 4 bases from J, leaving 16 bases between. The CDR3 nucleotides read TGTGCCAGCAGCCTAGCACGAATTCTATACAATGAGCAGTTCTTC. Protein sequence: CASSLARILYNEQFF.

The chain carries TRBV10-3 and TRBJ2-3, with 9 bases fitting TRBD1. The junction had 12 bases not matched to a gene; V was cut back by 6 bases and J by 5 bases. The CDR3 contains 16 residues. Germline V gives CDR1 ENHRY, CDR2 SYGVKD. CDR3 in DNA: TGTGCCATCAGCCGAGCTTCCGGGACAGGGAAAGATACGCAGTATTTT. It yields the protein CAISRASGTGKDTQYF.

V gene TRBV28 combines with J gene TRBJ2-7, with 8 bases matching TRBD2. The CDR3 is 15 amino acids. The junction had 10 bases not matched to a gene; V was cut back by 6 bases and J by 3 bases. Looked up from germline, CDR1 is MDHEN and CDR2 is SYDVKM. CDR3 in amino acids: CASSREGGRLYEQYF. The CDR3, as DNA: TGTGCCAGCAGCAGGGAGGGCGGGAGGCTCTACGAGCAGTACTTC. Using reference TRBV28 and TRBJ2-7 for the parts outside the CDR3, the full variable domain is DVKVTQSSRYLVKRTGEKVFLECVQDMDHENMFWYRQDPGLGLRLIYFSYDVKMKEKGDIPEGYSVSREKKERFSLILESASTNQTSMYLCASSREGGRLYEQYFGPGTRLTVT.

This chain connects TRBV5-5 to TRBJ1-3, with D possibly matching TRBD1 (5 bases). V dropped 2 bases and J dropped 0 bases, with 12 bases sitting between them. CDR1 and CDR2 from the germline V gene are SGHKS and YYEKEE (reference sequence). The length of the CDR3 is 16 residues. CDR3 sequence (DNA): TGTGCCAGCAGCTTAGGGGCTCCTAACTCTGGAAACACCATATATTTT. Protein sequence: CASSLGAPNSGNTIYF.

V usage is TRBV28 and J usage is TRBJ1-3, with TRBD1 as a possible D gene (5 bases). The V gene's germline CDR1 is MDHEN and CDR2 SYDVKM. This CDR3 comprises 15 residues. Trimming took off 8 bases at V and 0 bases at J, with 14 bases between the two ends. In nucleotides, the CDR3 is TGTGCCAGCTTACGCAGGGTTAGCTCTGGAAACACCATATATTTT. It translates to CASLRRVSSGNTIYF.

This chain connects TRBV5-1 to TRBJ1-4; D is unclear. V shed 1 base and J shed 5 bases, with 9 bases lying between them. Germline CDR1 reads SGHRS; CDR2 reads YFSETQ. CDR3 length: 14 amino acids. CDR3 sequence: CASSLSRPNEKLFF. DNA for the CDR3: TGCGCCAGCAGCTTGAGCAGGCCGAATGAAAAACTGTTTTTT. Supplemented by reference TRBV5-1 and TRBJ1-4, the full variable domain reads KAGVTQTPRYLIKTRGQQVTLSCSPISGHRSVSWYQQTPGQGLQFLFEYFSETQRNKGNFPGRFSGRQFSNSRSEMNVSTLELGDSALYLCASSLSRPNEKLFFGSGTQLSVL.

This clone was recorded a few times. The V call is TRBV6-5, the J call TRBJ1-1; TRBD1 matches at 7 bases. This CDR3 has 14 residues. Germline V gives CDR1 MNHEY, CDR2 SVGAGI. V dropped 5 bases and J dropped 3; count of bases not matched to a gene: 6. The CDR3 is CASSPYQGDTEAFF. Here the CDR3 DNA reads TGTGCCAGCAGTCCCTATCAGGGGGACACTGAAGCTTTCTTT.

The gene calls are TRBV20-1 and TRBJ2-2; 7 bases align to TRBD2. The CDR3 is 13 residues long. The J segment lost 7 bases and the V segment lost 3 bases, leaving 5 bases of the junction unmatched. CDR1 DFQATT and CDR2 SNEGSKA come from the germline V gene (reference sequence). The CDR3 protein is CSASGGGYGELFF. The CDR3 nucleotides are TGCAGTGCTAGTGGGGGAGGGTACGGGGAGCTGTTTTTT.

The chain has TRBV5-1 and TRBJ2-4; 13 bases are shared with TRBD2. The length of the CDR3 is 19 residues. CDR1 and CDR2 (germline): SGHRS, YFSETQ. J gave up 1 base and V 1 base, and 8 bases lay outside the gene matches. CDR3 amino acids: CASSLTTSGRGAAKNIQYF. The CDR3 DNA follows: TGCGCCAGCAGCTTGACTACTAGCGGGAGGGGCGCGGCCAAAAACATTCAGTACTTC.

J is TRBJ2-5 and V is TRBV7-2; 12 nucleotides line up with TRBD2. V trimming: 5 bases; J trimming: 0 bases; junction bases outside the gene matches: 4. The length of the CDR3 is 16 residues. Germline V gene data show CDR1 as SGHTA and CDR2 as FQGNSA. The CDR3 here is CASSPGLAGNQETQYF. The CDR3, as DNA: TGTGCCAGCAGCCCAGGACTAGCGGGGAACCAAGAGACCCAGTACTTC.

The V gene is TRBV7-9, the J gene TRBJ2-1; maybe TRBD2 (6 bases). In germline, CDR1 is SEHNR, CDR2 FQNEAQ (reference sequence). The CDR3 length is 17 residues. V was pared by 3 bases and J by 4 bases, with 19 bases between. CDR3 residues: CASSFGGYRTSYNEQFF. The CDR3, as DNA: TGTGCCAGCAGCTTCGGGGGATACCGTACTTCTTACAATGAGCAGTTCTTC.

The CDR3 DNA reads as TGTGCCAGCAGCAAAGGATGGACTACCACAAGCGTGTCCACAGATACGCAGTATTTT. It codes for CASSKGWTTTSVSTDTQYF. This chain uses TRBV21-1 with TRBJ2-3; the D call TRBD2 from the table was never checked on the DNA. TRBV21-1 is termed a pseudogene. This CDR3 is built from 19 residues.

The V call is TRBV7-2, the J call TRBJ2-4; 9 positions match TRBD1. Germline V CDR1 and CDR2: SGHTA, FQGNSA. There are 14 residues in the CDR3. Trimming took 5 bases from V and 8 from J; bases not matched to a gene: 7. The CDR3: CASSVTGGTDIQYF. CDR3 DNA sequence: TGTGCCAGCAGCGTGACAGGGGGTACGGACATTCAGTACTTC.

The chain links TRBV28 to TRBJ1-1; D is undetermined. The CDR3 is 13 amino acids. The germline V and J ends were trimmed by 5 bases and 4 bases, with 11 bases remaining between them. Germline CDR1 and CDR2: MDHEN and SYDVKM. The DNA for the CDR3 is TGTGCCAGCAGTAGCCCCACTGGCACTGAAGCTTTCTTT. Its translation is CASSSPTGTEAFF.

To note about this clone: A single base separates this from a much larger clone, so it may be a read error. CDR3 in amino acids: CASSYGSGRTDTQYF. The CDR3 DNA is TGTGCCAGCAGTTACGGGAGCGGGAGAACAGATACGCAGTATTTT. V gene TRBV6-5 combines with J gene TRBJ2-3; 8 bases align to TRBD2. V trimming: 2 bases; J trimming: 3 bases; junction bases outside the gene matches: 4. The CDR3 covers 15 residues. The germline V gene encodes CDR1 MNHEY and CDR2 SVGAGI.

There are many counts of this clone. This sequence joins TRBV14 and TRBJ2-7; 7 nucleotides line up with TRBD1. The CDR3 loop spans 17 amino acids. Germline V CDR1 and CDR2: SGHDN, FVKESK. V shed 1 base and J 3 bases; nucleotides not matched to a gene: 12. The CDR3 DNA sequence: TGTGCCAGCAGCCAAGGGGCACAGGGGTTCTGGGTCTACGAGCAGTACTTC. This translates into CASSQGAQGFWVYEQYF.

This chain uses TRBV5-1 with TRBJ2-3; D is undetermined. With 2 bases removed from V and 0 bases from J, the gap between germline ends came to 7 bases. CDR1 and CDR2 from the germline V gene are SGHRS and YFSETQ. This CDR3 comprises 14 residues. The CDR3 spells CASSFGDSTDTQYF. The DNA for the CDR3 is TGCGCCAGCAGCTTCGGTGATAGCACAGATACGCAGTATTTT.

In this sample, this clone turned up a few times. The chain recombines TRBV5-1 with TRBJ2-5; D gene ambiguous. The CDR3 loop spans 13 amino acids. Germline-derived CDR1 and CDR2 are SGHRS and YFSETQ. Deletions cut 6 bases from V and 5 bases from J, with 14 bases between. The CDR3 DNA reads TGCGCCAGCACCCTTAGGAGTGGGGAGACCCAGTACTTC. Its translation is CASTLRSGETQYF.

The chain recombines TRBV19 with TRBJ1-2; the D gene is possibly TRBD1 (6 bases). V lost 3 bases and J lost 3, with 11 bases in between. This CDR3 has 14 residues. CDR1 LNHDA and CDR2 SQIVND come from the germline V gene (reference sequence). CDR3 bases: TGTGCCAGTAGTATGACAGGATCAGACTATGGCTACACCTTC. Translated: CASSMTGSDYGYTF.

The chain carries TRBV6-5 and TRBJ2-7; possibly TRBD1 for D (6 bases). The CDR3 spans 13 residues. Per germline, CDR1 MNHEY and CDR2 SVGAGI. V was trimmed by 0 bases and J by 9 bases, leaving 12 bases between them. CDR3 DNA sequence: TGTGCCAGCAGTTACTCAGGACAGCCCACGCAGTACTTC. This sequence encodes CASSYSGQPTQYF.

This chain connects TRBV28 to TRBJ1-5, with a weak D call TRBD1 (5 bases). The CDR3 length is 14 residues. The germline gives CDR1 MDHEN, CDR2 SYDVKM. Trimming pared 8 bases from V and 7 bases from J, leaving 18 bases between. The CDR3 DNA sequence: TGTGCCAGCTCCCAAGGAGGGACGGGACAGCCCCAGCATTTT. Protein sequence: CASSQGGTGQPQHF.

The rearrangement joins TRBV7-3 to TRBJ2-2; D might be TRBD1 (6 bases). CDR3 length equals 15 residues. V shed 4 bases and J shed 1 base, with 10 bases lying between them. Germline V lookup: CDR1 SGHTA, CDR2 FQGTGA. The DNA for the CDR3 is TGTGCCAGCAGCTCCAAACAGGGGAACACCGGGGAGCTGTTTTTT. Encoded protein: CASSSKQGNTGELFF.

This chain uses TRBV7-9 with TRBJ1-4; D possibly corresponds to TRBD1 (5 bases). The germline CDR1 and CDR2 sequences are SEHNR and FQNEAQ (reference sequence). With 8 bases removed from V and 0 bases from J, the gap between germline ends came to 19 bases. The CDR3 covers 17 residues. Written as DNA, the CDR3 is TGTGCCAGCGCCGCGGGGGGGGTGGCGTCAACTAATGAAAAACTGTTTTTT. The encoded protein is CASAAGGVASTNEKLFF.

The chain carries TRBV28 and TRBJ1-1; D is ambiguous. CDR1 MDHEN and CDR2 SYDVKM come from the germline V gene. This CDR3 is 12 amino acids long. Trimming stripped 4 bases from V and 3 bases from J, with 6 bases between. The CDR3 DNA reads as TGTGCCAGCAGTTCCAGTTACACTGAAGCTTTCTTT. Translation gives CASSSSYTEAFF.

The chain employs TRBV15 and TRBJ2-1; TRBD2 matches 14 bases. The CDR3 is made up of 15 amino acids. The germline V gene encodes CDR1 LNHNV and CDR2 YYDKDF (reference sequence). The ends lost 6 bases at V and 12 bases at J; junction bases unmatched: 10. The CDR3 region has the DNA TGTGCCACCAGGGCGGGACTAGCGGGAGACAAGGGGCAGTTCTTC. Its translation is CATRAGLAGDKGQFF.